Below, 30 T cell receptor beta chains from the same sample are listed, as sequenced in a study of neoadjuvant anti-PD-1 for oral cavity cancer. Produced via immunoSEQ multiplex PCR; TCRdb's table is partial and in-frame only. The sample shows fewer than 35,000 clones, around nine tenths of them seen only once. The source material was PBMCs, sampled before nivolumab (anti-PD-1) treatment. These receptors all stem from a person between 40 and 85 years old with oral cavity squamous cell carcinoma.

The genes are TRBV19 and TRBJ1-1; D perhaps matches TRBD1 (6 bases). CDR3 size: 15 residues. Germline-derived CDR1 and CDR2 are LNHDA and SQIVND (reference sequence). The V gene lost 4 bases and the J gene lost 4 bases, with 16 bases spanning the gap. The CDR3 protein is CASSRTPQGSTEAFF. The CDR3, as DNA: TGTGCCAGTAGTAGGACCCCCCAGGGGAGCACTGAAGCTTTCTTT.

The genes are TRBV29-1 and TRBJ2-3, with 9 bases identical to TRBD1. The germline CDR1 and CDR2 sequences are SQVTM and ANQGSEA. V was pared by 7 bases and J by 0 bases, with 5 bases of the junction left unmatched. This CDR3 spans 14 amino acids. CDR3 in DNA: TGCAGCGCCCGGACAGGGGCTAGCACAGATACGCAGTATTTT. Encoded protein: CSARTGASTDTQYF.

The count of this clone is one. The chain has TRBV15 and TRBJ1-1; the D gene is possibly TRBD1 (6 bases). Germline loops: CDR1 LNHNV, CDR2 YYDKDF (reference sequence). Between the trimmed V and J ends, which lost 0 bases and 7 bases, there was a span of 15 bases. This CDR3 has 15 amino acids. The DNA for the CDR3 is TGTGCCACCAGCAGAGATAACCGAAGACAGGATGAAGCTTTCTTT. It codes for CATSRDNRRQDEAFF.

The V gene is TRBV19, the J gene TRBJ1-2; no reliable D call. Germline V gene lookup returns CDR1 LNHDA and CDR2 SQIVND (reference sequence). Between the trimmed V and J ends, which lost 7 bases and 1 base, there was a span of 16 bases. The CDR3 totals 15 residues. CDR3 protein: CASTPSRTGNYGYTF. The CDR3 DNA reads TGTGCCAGTACCCCATCCCGGACGGGTAACTATGGCTACACCTTC.

This clone has only one observation. This rearrangement joins TRBV7-7 to TRBJ2-5; the match to TRBD2 covers 13 bases. The V gene end was trimmed by 5 bases and the J gene end by 5 bases; junction bases not matched to a gene: 8. This CDR3 contains 16 residues. The germline CDR1 and CDR2 sequences are SSHAT and FNYEAQ (reference sequence). CDR3 bases: TGTGCCAGCAGCCTTACTAGCGGGGGGGCGTTGGAGACCCAGTACTTC. Protein: CASSLTSGGALETQYF. The whole variable domain, remainder taken from reference TRBV7-7 and TRBJ2-5, is GAGVSQSPRYKVTKRGQDVTLRCDPISSHATLYWYQQALGQGPEFLTYFNYEAQPDKSGLPSDRFSAERPEGSISTLTIQRTEQRDSAMYRCASSLTSGGALETQYFGPGTRLLVL.

This chain joins TRBV4-3 and TRBJ2-2; no definite D call. There are 15 residues in the CDR3. The V gene lost 0 bases and the J gene lost 5 bases, with 10 bases spanning the gap. CDR1 is LGHNA and CDR2 is YSLEER in the germline V gene. Here the CDR3 reads CASSQDDERTGELFF. The CDR3 nucleotides are TGCGCCAGCAGCCAAGATGATGAGAGAACCGGGGAGCTGTTTTTT.

J is TRBJ1-3 and V is TRBV27; the match to TRBD1 covers 10 bases. Germline V gene sequence: CDR1 MNHEY, CDR2 SMNVEV (reference sequence). J lost 0 bases, V lost 5 bases, and 13 bases had no gene match. This CDR3 is built from 19 residues. The CDR3 loop reads CASSAVPPGQGSSGNTIYF. The CDR3 bases are TGTGCCAGCAGTGCGGTACCTCCGGGACAGGGGTCCTCTGGAAACACCATATATTTT.

The genes are TRBV29-1 and TRBJ2-3, with 7 bases lining up with TRBD2. Germline CDR1 SQVTM, CDR2 ANQGSEA. Losses at the gene ends were 3 bases for V and 0 bases for J; bases not matched to a gene: 6. CDR3 length: 15 residues. The CDR3 loop reads CSVESSGPSTDTQYF. CDR3 DNA: TGCAGCGTTGAGAGTAGCGGGCCTAGCACAGATACGCAGTATTTT.

The chain recombines TRBV5-1 with TRBJ1-5, with D maybe TRBD1 (6 bases). CDR1 is SGHRS, CDR2 YFSETQ, per germline. The length of the CDR3 is 14 residues. V lost 5 bases and J 4 bases, leaving 13 bases between the germline ends. Here the CDR3 reads CASSPRGENQPQHF. In nucleotides, the CDR3 is TGCGCCAGCAGTCCAAGGGGGGAAAATCAGCCCCAGCATTTT. Supplemented by reference TRBV5-1 and TRBJ1-5, the full variable domain reads KAGVTQTPRYLIKTRGQQVTLSCSPISGHRSVSWYQQTPGQGLQFLFEYFSETQRNKGNFPGRFSGRQFSNSRSEMNVSTLELGDSALYLCASSPRGENQPQHFGDGTRLSIL.

The chain is built from TRBV12-5 and TRBJ2-3; a possible D gene is TRBD1 (5 bases). Between the trimmed V and J ends, which lost 1 base and 2 bases, there was a span of 7 bases. This CDR3 is 14 amino acids long. Germline assignment: CDR1 LGHNT and CDR2 FRNRAP. The CDR3 sequence: CASGLGQNTDTQYF. As DNA, the CDR3 is TGTGCTAGTGGTTTGGGACAGAACACAGATACGCAGTATTTT.

The chain employs TRBV2 and TRBJ1-5; 8 nucleotides agree with TRBD1. The junction had 8 bases not matched to a gene; V was cut back by 8 bases and J by 2 bases. In germline, CDR1 is SNHLY, CDR2 FYNNEI. The length of the CDR3 is 15 residues. CDR3 DNA sequence: TGTGCCAGCGGGGACTCGGGACAGGGCAATCAGCCCCAGCATTTT. Its protein product is CASGDSGQGNQPQHF.

This chain connects TRBV9 to TRBJ1-1; weak D call: TRBD1 (5 bases). Deletions cut 0 bases from V and 1 base from J, with 10 bases between. Germline CDR1 and CDR2: SGDLS and YYNGEE. CDR3 length equals 15 residues. The CDR3 sequence is CASSVVDSGNTEAFF. CDR3 in DNA: TGTGCCAGCAGCGTAGTCGACAGCGGGAACACTGAAGCTTTCTTT.

The chain carries TRBV7-9 and TRBJ1-1, with unresolved D. CDR1 is SEHNR, CDR2 FQNEAQ, per germline (reference sequence). Trimming removed 5 bases at V and 8 bases at J, with 9 bases between. The CDR3 spans 11 residues. CDR3 loop: CASSRGPEAFF. As DNA, the CDR3 is TGTGCCAGCAGCCGCGGACCAGAAGCTTTCTTT.

The chain joins TRBV2 to TRBJ1-6; D gene uncertain. Germline values: CDR1 SNHLY, CDR2 FYNNEI. The CDR3 loop spans 13 amino acids. The V end lost 4 bases, the J end lost 6 bases, and 7 bases lay between the germline ends. For the CDR3, the DNA is TGTGCCAGCAGTGGAGAACCTAATTCACCCCTCCACTTT. The encoded protein is CASSGEPNSPLHF.

The gene calls are TRBV2 and TRBJ1-5; TRBD1 might be the D (6 bases). Deletions cut 6 bases from V and 1 base from J, with 10 bases between. Germline V gene sequence: CDR1 SNHLY, CDR2 FYNNEI. The CDR3 spans 14 residues. CDR3 in amino acids: CASSTGTSNQPQHF. The DNA for the CDR3 is TGTGCCAGCAGCACTGGGACAAGCAATCAGCCCCAGCATTTT.

V and J are TRBV4-3 and TRBJ1-1, with unresolved D. The CDR3 is 15 amino acids. From germline, CDR1 is LGHNA and CDR2 YSLEER. V lost 0 bases and J 0 bases, leaving 8 bases between the germline ends. As DNA, the CDR3 is TGCGCCAGCAGCCAAGACCCGGGTTTGAACACTGAAGCTTTCTTT. Protein product: CASSQDPGLNTEAFF.

This clone was found once. The V call is TRBV18, the J call TRBJ1-6; D is ambiguous. Looked up from germline, CDR1 is KGHSH and CDR2 is LQKENI. V was cut by 3 bases and J by 11 bases, with 11 bases left in between. The CDR3 covers 13 residues. CDR3 region: CASSPREEPPLHF. CDR3 sequence (DNA): TGTGCCAGCTCACCTCGGGAGGAACCACCCCTCCACTTT.

This chain joins TRBV4-3 and TRBJ2-7; D call uncertain. This CDR3 has 19 residues. Germline V gene sequence: CDR1 LGHNA, CDR2 YSLEER. Trimming left V 3 bases short and J 4 bases short, with 28 bases between. The CDR3 loop reads CASSHPLEYERGPSYEQYF. The DNA of the CDR3 is TGCGCCAGCAGCCACCCCCTAGAATATGAGCGCGGACCTTCGTACGAGCAGTACTTC.

Only a few counts were recorded for this clone. The V call is TRBV7-9, the J call TRBJ2-5; D gene unclear. V shed 3 bases and J shed 3 bases, with 2 bases lying between them. The length of the CDR3 is 11 residues. Germline loops: CDR1 SEHNR, CDR2 FQNEAQ (reference sequence). The DNA for the CDR3 is TGTGCCAGCAGCTTGAAAGAGACCCAGTACTTC. Its translation: CASSLKETQYF.

This sequence joins TRBV6-1 and TRBJ1-6; 7 bases match TRBD1. Unmatched junction bases numbered 4, after V lost 7 bases and J lost 7 bases. The germline gives CDR1 MNHNS, CDR2 SASEGT. This CDR3 has 13 amino acids. The CDR3 sequence: CASKEGANSPLHF. DNA of the CDR3: TGTGCCAGCAAGGAGGGGGCGAATTCACCCCTCCACTTT.

This clone was counted a single time. The chain couples TRBV7-2 to TRBJ1-2; D gene unclear. With 3 bases removed from V and 4 bases from J, the gap between germline ends came to 12 bases. The CDR3 is 14 amino acids. Germline CDR1 is SGHTA and CDR2 is FQGNSA. CDR3 protein: CASSFQEVTYGYTF. The CDR3 nucleotides read TGTGCCAGCAGCTTCCAAGAGGTCACCTATGGCTACACCTTC.

J is TRBJ1-1 and V is TRBV10-3; D unresolved. This CDR3 region has 12 residues. The germline CDR1 and CDR2 sequences are ENHRY and SYGVKD. Deletions cut 0 bases from V and 9 bases from J, with 8 bases between. Here the CDR3 DNA reads TGTGCCATCAGTGAGTCGGTAGGAAAAGCTTTCTTT. Translated, it gives CAISESVGKAFF.

This clone was observed a few times. The chain has TRBV5-4 and TRBJ2-2; D is unresolved. The ends were cut back, 4 bases at V and 1 base at J, with 14 bases in the middle. This CDR3 is built from 16 residues. CDR1 and CDR2 (germline): SGHNT, YYREEE (reference sequence). CDR3 amino acids: CASSPHGLENTGELFF. The CDR3 DNA reads TGTGCCAGCAGCCCCCACGGGCTAGAGAACACCGGGGAGCTGTTTTTT.

The genes are TRBV10-1 and TRBJ2-7; 10 bases agree with TRBD1. V shed 4 bases and J 5 bases; nucleotides not matched to a gene: 11. This CDR3 has 16 amino acids. The germline V gene encodes CDR1 WNHNN and CDR2 SYGVQD (reference sequence). CDR3 sequence: CASSGFRDRGLDEQYF. In DNA, the CDR3 is TGCGCCAGCAGTGGATTTCGGGACAGGGGATTAGACGAGCAGTACTTC.

The J gene is TRBJ2-2, the V gene TRBV7-2; D possibly corresponds to TRBD1 (6 bases). CDR1 and CDR2 (germline): SGHTA, FQGNSA. The V end lost 3 bases, the J end lost 0 bases, and 14 bases lay between the germline ends. This CDR3 has 17 amino acids. The DNA for the CDR3 is TGTGCCAGCAGCTTTATCCGGGACATATCGAACACCGGGGAGCTGTTTTTT. It translates to CASSFIRDISNTGELFF.

This rearrangement joins TRBV2 to TRBJ1-5; D ambiguous. CDR3 length equals 15 residues. In germline, CDR1 is SNHLY, CDR2 FYNNEI. V dropped 10 bases and J dropped 0 bases, with 16 bases sitting between them. The CDR3 DNA reads TGTGCCAAGCCCCCCCTGGCCTATAGCAATCAGCCCCAGCATTTT. Its translation: CAKPPLAYSNQPQHF.

V is TRBV4-1 and J is TRBJ2-7, with D perhaps TRBD2 (6 bases). This CDR3 is built from 13 residues. Deletions cut 0 bases from V and 4 bases from J, with 7 bases between. The germline V gene has CDR1 MGHRA and CDR2 YSYEKL. The CDR3 coding sequence is TGCGCCAGCAGCCAAGAGGAGGGGTACGAGCAGTACTTC. Translated: CASSQEEGYEQYF.

The chain employs TRBV19 and TRBJ1-2; TRBD1 is a possible D gene (6 bases). Trimming cost V 5 bases and J 0 bases, with 10 bases left between them. The CDR3 extends over 14 amino acids. CDR1 and CDR2 from the germline V gene are LNHDA and SQIVND (reference sequence). CDR3 in DNA: TGTGCCAGTAGTTCCCAGGGGCCTAACTATGGCTACACCTTC. Amino acid sequence: CASSSQGPNYGYTF.

This clone was counted once. V and J are TRBV7-2 and TRBJ1-2; TRBD1 matches 12 bases. The germline V gene has CDR1 SGHTA and CDR2 FQGNSA. This CDR3 spans 18 amino acids. V lost 1 base and J lost 4; bases outside the gene matches: 10. This CDR3 reads CASSLVLRDRGLGYGYTF. The CDR3 DNA reads as TGTGCCAGCAGCTTAGTTCTTCGGGACAGGGGGCTGGGCTATGGCTACACCTTC.

This chain connects TRBV9 to TRBJ2-3; the match to TRBD1 covers 7 bases. V lost 2 bases, J lost 0 bases, and 3 bases stayed unmatched. Looked up from germline, CDR1 is SGDLS and CDR2 is YYNGEE. The CDR3 covers 15 residues. The CDR3 bases are TGTGCCAGCAGCGTGGGACAGCCTAGCACAGATACGCAGTATTTT. Its protein is CASSVGQPSTDTQYF.